Here is one T cell receptor (beta chain) with its context. Its specificity is not known. The length of the CDR3 is 16 residues. The V segment lost 4 bases and the J segment 2 bases; nucleotides outside the gene matches: 10. Germline V gene data show CDR1 as GTSNPN and CDR2 as SVGIG (reference sequence). This sample is drawn from a study of cytomegalovirus exposure and HLA in healthy donors. Study-wide results and limits: The classifier reportedly diagnosed cytomegalovirus status with high sensitivity and specificity.

PCR amplification relied on 60 Vbeta primers (plus 13 Jbeta primers). Here immunoSEQ multiplex PCR was the method, and the copy in TCRdb shows in-frame clones only, minus some. In the table there are approximately 69,000 clones, roughly four fifths of which are singletons. This receptor was taken from a woman aged 30 to 39 in good health and CMV-seropositive. This chain connects TRBV30 to TRBJ1-3, with TRBD1 matching over 8 bases. Input material: PBMCs. The chain's CDR3 is CAWKRTETGAGNTIYF. The CDR3 DNA reads as TGTGCCTGGAAGAGAACCGAGACAGGGGCTGGAAACACCATATATTTT.